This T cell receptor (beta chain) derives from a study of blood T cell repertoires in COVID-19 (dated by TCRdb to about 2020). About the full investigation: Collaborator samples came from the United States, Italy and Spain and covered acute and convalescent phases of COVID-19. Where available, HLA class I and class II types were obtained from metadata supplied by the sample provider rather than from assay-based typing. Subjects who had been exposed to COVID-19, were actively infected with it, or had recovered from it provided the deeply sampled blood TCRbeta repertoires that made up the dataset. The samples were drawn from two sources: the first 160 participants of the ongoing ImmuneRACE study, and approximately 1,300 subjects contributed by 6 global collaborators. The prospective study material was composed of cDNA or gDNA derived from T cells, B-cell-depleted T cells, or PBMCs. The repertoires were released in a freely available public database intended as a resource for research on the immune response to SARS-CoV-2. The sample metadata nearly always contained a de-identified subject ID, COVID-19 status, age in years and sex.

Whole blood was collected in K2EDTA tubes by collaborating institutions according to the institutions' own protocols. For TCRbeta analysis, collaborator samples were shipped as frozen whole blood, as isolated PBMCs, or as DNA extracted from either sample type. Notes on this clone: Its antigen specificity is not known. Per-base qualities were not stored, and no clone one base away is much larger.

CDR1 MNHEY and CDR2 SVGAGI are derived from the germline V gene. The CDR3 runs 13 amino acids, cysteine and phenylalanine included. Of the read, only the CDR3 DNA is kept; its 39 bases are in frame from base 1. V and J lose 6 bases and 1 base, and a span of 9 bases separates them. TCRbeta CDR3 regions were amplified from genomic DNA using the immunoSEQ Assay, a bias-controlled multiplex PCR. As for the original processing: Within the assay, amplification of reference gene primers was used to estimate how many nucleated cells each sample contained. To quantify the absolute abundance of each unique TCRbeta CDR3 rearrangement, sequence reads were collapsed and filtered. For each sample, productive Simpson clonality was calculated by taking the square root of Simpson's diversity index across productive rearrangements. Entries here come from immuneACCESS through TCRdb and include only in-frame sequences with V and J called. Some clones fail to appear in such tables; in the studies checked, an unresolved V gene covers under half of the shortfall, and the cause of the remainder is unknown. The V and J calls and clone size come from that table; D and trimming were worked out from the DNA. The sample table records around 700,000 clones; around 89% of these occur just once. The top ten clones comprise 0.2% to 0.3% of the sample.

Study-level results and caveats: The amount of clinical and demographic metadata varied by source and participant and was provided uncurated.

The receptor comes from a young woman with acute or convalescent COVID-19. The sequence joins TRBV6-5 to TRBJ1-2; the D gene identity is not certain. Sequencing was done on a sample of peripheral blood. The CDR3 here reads CASRIGLNYGYTF. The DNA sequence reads TGTGCCAGCAGGATAGGACTTAACTATGGCTACACCTTC.